The T cell receptor (beta chain) described here comes from a study of cytomegalovirus exposure and HLA in healthy donors. Primers: 60 Vbeta forward and 13 Jbeta reverse. TCRdb's copy holds only in-frame clones and misses some; the assay was immunoSEQ multiplex PCR. This sample has about 57,000 clones, with 80% found just once. Findings and limits, study-wide: Rates of TCR association differed by HLA locus in a later analysis, with DRB1 highest and HLA-C lowest. Many donors shared some public TCRs, even though most TCR sequences were rare.

Losses at the gene ends were 2 bases for V and 6 bases for J; bases not matched to a gene: 3. The V gene's germline CDR1 is GTSNPN and CDR2 SVGIG (reference sequence). The length of the CDR3 is 13 residues. Points on this clone: Its antigen is not known.

The V gene is TRBV30, the J gene TRBJ2-2; 7 bases align to TRBD2. The receptor's source is a male donor in good health and CMV-seronegative. Sequenced input: PBMCs. Here the CDR3 DNA reads TGTGCCTGGAGTAGTGGGGGGGCCGGGGAGCTGTTTTTT. It specifies CAWSSGGAGELFF.